A selection of T cell receptor beta chains follows, all from one sample in a study of cytomegalovirus exposure and HLA in healthy donors. The table came from immunoSEQ multiplex PCR; TCRdb's copy has only in-frame clones and leaves some out. The table records roughly 110,000 clones, around 75% of them present only once. Sequenced: PBMCs. Source of these receptors: a female donor in good health and CMV-seronegative. Each CDR3 is given with its conserved first and last residue. The D gene is left open where the match is weak. Size tells how often a clone was seen (once, few, many) or the class of an expanded clone, and some rows leave it out.

size	V	J	D	DNA	CDR3
NA	TRBV29-1	TRBJ1-1	NA	TGCAGCGTTCAGACCCAGGGAAACACTGAAGCTTTCTTT	CSVQTQGNTEAFF
NA	TRBV7-9	TRBJ1-2	NA	TGTGCCAGCAGACCCGGGGGAAACTATGGCTACAACTTC	CASRPGGNYGYNF
few	TRBV27	TRBJ2-3	TRBD2	TGTGCCAGCAGTTTAACTAGCGGGAACACAGATACGCAGTATTTT	CASSLTSGNTDTQYF
NA	TRBV5-4	TRBJ2-7	NA	TGTGCCAGCAGCTTGGACACCCACGAGCAGTACTTC	CASSLDTHEQYF
NA	TRBV5-1	TRBJ2-1	NA	TGCGCCAGCAGCGTTGCAGGGGCCGGTGAGCAGTTCTTC	CASSVAGAGEQFF
NA	TRBV5-4	TRBJ2-1	TRBD2	TGTGCCAGCAGTACTACTAGCGGGAGTCACAATGAGCAGTTCTTC	CASSTTSGSHNEQFF
NA	TRBV5-4	TRBJ2-7	TRBD2	TGTGCCAGCAGCTTGGCGGCGGGAGTGGTTTACGAGCAGTACTTC	CASSLAAGVVYEQYF
NA	TRBV13	TRBJ2-7	TRBD1	TGTGCCAGCAGCGTCGCCGGGACAGGGGTCCACGAGCAGTACTTC	CASSVAGTGVHEQYF
NA	TRBV7-9	TRBJ1-2	NA	TGTGCCAGCAGCTTAATTCCTAGTGCGGACAGAGTTTATGGCTACACCTTC	CASSLIPSADRVYGYTF
NA	TRBV7-9	TRBJ2-6	NA	TGTGCCAGCAGCAGTGCAGGGCCCTCTGGGGCCAACGTCCTGACTTTC	CASSSAGPSGANVLTF
NA	TRBV7-9	TRBJ2-5	TRBD1	TGTGCCAGCAGCCCCGGACAGGGACCAGAGACCCAGTACTTC	CASSPGQGPETQYF
NA	TRBV7-3	TRBJ2-4	TRBD1	TGTGCCAGCAGCTCTGGGACAGGGAGAAACATTCAGTACTTC	CASSSGTGRNIQYF
NA	TRBV5-1	TRBJ2-2	TRBD2	TGCGCCAGCAGCTTGGGATTGGGACTACCCACCGGGGAGCTGTTTTTT	CASSLGLGLPTGELFF
NA	TRBV18	TRBJ1-4	NA	TGTGCCAGCTCAATTCTTGACAGTAATGAAAAACTGTTTTTT	CASSILDSNEKLFF
NA	TRBV6-4	TRBJ2-5	TRBD1	TGTGCCAGCAGCAAGACAGGGGAGGTTACAGAGACCCAGTACTTC	CASSKTGEVTETQYF
NA	TRBV14	TRBJ1-2	NA	TGTGCCAGCAGCCAAGCCGACGGACTCGGGGGCTACACCTTC	CASSQADGLGGYTF
few	TRBV4-2	TRBJ2-7	TRBD2	TGTGCCAGCAGCCAAGCCGGGACTAGCGGGAGTGCCGAGCAGTACTTC	CASSQAGTSGSAEQYF
NA	TRBV30	TRBJ1-2	NA	TGTGCCTGGAGCGGAGGAGCTAACTATGGCTACACCTTC	CAWSGGANYGYTF
NA	TRBV7-8	TRBJ2-1	TRBD1	TGTGCCAGCAGCTTAGGCAGGGGGTCGTACAATGAGCAGTTCTTC	CASSLGRGSYNEQFF
NA	TRBV5-5	TRBJ1-2	NA	TGTGCCAGCAGCTCGCCTGGGACTTATGGCTACACCTTC	CASSSPGTYGYTF
few	TRBV11-3	TRBJ1-6	NA	TGTGCCAGCAGCTTAGATCAAGGGAGTTCACCCCTCCACTTT	CASSLDQGSSPLHF
NA	TRBV9	TRBJ2-2	NA	TGTGCCAGCAGCCCCTTTGGACAGCCGGTAAACACCGGGGAGCTGTTTTTT	CASSPFGQPVNTGELFF
NA	TRBV27	TRBJ1-3	NA	TGTGCCAGCAGACCAACAGGCTCTGGAAACACCATATATTTT	CASRPTGSGNTIYF
once	TRBV7-2	TRBJ2-3	TRBD2	TGTGCCAGCAGCCCCAGCGGGAGTTGGACAGATACGCAGTATTTT	CASSPSGSWTDTQYF
NA	TRBV15	TRBJ1-2	NA	TGTGCCACCAGCAGAGTCGGAACAGTCCTCTATGGCTACACCTTC	CATSRVGTVLYGYTF
NA	TRBV27	TRBJ1-6	TRBD1	TGTGCCAGCAGTTTCGGACAGGGTGGATCACCCCTCCACTTT	CASSFGQGGSPLHF
NA	TRBV28	TRBJ1-5	NA	TGTGCCAGCAGCCACGGGGGGCGGGGGGTTTATAGCAATCAGCCCCAGCATTTT	CASSHGGRGVYSNQPQHF
NA	TRBV19	TRBJ1-1	TRBD1	TGTGCCAGTAGTACTTTGACAGGGTCTGAAGCTTTCTTT	CASSTLTGSEAFF
NA	TRBV21-1	TRBJ1-2	NA	TGTGCCAGCAGCCGACCGCCCAGGGTTCCCCTCTTGGGCTACACCTTC	CASSRPPRVPLLGYTF
NA	TRBV5-4	TRBJ1-1	TRBD1	TGTGCCAGCATGCGGGGACAGGGGGCAACTGAAGCTTTCTTT	CASMRGQGATEAFF
NA	TRBV5-1	TRBJ1-3	NA	TGCGCCAGCAGCATAGCGGGCGGCTACTCTGGAAACACCATATATTTT	CASSIAGGYSGNTIYF
NA	TRBV19	TRBJ2-1	TRBD2	TGTGCCAGTAGGGACTGGCGGGAGGGCCTCTACAATGAGCAGTTCTTC	CASRDWREGLYNEQFF
few	TRBV20-1	TRBJ2-7	TRBD1	TGCAGTGCGAGGGACAGTTACGAGCAGTACTTC	CSARDSYEQYF
NA	TRBV11-3	TRBJ2-1	TRBD2	TGTGCCAGCAGTCAAAGCGGGAGGGCCGACAATGAGCAGTTCTTC	CASSQSGRADNEQFF
NA	TRBV18	TRBJ2-2	NA	TGTGCCAGCCCAGGGGTCTCCGCGAACACCGGGGAGCTGTTTTTT	CASPGVSANTGELFF
NA	TRBV13	TRBJ2-4	TRBD2	TGTGCCAGCAGCTTAGCGGGGCTAGCGGGCCGAGGGGAAAACATTCAGTACTTC	CASSLAGLAGRGENIQYF
NA	TRBV10-3	TRBJ2-3	NA	TGTGCCATCAGTGTCGGGACTAGCACAGATACGCAGTATTTT	CAISVGTSTDTQYF
NA	TRBV4-2	TRBJ2-5	TRBD1	TGTGCCAGCAGCAAAACGACAGGGGCTGGCCAAGAGACCCAGTACTTC	CASSKTTGAGQETQYF
NA	TRBV4-3	TRBJ2-1	TRBD2	TGCGCCAGCAGCCAAGATCTGCGGGAGGGGCCCAATGAGCAGTTCTTC	CASSQDLREGPNEQFF
NA	TRBV9	TRBJ2-3	NA	TGTGCCAGCAGCGTAGGGCCAGATACGCAGTATTTT	CASSVGPDTQYF
NA	TRBV5-1	TRBJ2-1	TRBD1	TGCGCCAGCAGGGACAGGGAGGATGAGCAGTTCTTC	CASRDREDEQFF